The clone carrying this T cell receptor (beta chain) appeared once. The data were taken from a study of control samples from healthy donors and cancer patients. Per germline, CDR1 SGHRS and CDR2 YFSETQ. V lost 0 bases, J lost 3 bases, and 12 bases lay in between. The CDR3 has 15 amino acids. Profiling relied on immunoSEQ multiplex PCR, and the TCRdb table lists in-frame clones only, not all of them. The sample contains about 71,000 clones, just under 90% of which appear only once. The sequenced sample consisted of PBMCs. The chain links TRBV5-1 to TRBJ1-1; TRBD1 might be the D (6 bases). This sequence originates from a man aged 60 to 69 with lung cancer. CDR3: CASSLEGVPDTEAFF. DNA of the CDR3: TGCGCCAGCAGCTTGGAGGGGGTCCCCGACACTGAAGCTTTCTTT.